This TCR beta chain was profiled in a study of Graves' ophthalmopathy and Graves' hyperthyroidism. Study background: The collection of peripheral blood took place at initial diagnosis, before any treatment. Study-level findings and limits: The majority of expanded thyroid clonotypes above 0.001 frequency also occurred in blood. The study's model predicted ophthalmopathy progression at approximately 71% sensitivity and about 72% specificity.

Notes on this clonotype: Its matching antigen is unknown.

Germline V CDR1 and CDR2: GTSNPN, SVGIG (reference sequence). There are 16 residues in the CDR3. V was pared by 1 base and J by 2 bases, with 10 bases of the junction left unmatched. Amplification targeted the TCR beta CDR3 regions, with RNA transcripts as the source material. The first round was an RT-PCR with HTBI primers, and the second round was a multiplex PCR. TCRdb re-called the multiplex PCR reads through MiXCR, storing one row per CDR3 protein. The sample shows a few hundred thousand distinct CDR3 sequences, approximately 18% of them seen only once. This receptor was obtained from an adult woman with stable Graves' hyperthyroidism. The chain is built from TRBV30 and TRBJ2-7; 8 positions agree with TRBD1. The specimen was peripheral blood. Here the CDR3 DNA reads TGTGCCTGGAGTGGGGACAGGCGGGTAAGCCCCTACGAGCAGTACTTC. Its translation is CAWSGDRRVSPYEQYF.